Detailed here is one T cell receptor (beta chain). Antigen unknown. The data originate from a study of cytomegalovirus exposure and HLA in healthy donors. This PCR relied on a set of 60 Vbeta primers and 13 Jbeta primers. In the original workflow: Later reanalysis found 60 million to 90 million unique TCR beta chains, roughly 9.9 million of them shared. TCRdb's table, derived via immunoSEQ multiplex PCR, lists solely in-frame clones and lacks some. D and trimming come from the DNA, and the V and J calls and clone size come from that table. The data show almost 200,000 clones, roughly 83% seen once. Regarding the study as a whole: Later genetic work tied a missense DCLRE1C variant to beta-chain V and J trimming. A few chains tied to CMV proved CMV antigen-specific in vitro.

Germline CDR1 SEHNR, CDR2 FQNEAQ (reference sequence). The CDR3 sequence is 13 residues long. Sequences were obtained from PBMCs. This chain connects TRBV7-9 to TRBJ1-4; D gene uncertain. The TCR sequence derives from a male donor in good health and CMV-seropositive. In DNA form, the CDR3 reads TGTGCTGCCAAGGAGGCACCCAATGAAAAACTGTTTTTT. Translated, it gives CAAKEAPNEKLFF.